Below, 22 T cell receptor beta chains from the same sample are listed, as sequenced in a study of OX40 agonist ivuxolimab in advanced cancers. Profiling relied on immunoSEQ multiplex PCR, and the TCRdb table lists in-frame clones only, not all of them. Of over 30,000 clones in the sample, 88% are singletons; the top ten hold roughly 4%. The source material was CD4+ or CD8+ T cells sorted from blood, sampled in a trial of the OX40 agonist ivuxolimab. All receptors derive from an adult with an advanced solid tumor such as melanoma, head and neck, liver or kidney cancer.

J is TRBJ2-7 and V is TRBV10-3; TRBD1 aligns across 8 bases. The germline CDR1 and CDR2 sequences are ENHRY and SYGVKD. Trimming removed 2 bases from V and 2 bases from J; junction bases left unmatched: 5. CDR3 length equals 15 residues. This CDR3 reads CAISELDRDTYEQYF. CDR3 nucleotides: TGTGCCATCAGTGAGCTGGACAGGGACACCTACGAGCAGTACTTC.

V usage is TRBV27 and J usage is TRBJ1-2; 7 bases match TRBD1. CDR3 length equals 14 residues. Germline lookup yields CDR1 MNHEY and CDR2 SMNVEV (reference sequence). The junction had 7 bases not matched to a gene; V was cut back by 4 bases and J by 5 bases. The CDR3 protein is CASSWTGTTYGYTF. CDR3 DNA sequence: TGTGCCAGCAGTTGGACAGGCACCACTTATGGCTACACCTTC.

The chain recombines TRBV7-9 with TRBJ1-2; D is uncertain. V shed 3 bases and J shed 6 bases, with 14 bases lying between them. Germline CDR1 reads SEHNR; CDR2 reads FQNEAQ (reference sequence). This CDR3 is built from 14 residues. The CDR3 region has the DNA TGTGCCAGCAGCTTGGACCTCCTAAGGGATGGCTACACCTTC. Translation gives CASSLDLLRDGYTF. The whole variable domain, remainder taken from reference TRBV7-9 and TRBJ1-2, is DTGVSQNPRHKITKRGQNVTFRCDPISEHNRLYWYRQTLGQGPEFLTYFQNEAQLEKSRLLSDRFSAERPKGSFSTLEIQRTEQGDSAMYLCASSLDLLRDGYTFGSGTRLTVV.

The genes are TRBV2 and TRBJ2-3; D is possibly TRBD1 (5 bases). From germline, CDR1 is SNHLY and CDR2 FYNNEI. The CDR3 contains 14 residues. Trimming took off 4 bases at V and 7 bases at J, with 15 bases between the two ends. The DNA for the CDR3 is TGTGCCAGCAGTGTTTTGGGGCTCGGATATACGCAGTATTTT. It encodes CASSVLGLGYTQYF.

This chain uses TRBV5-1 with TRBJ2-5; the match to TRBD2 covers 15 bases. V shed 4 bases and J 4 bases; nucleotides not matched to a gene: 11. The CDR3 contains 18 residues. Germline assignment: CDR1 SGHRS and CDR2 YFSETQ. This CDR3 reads CASSLTGTSGRPGETQYF. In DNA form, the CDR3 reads TGCGCCAGCAGCCTGACCGGGACTAGCGGGAGGCCCGGAGAGACCCAGTACTTC. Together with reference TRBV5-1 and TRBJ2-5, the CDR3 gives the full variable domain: KAGVTQTPRYLIKTRGQQVTLSCSPISGHRSVSWYQQTPGQGLQFLFEYFSETQRNKGNFPGRFSGRQFSNSRSEMNVSTLELGDSALYLCASSLTGTSGRPGETQYFGPGTRLLVL.

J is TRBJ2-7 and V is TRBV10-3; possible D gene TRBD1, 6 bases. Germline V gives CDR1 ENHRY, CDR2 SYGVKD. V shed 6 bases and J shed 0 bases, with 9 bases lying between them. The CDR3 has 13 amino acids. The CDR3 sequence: CAIRQGSSYEQYF. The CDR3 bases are TGTGCCATCAGGCAGGGGAGCTCCTACGAGCAGTACTTC.

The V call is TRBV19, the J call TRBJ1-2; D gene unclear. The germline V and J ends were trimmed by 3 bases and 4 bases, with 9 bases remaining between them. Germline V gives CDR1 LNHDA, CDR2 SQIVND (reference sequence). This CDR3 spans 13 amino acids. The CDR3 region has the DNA TGTGCCAGTAGTATCCGCAGCAGCTATGGCTACACCTTC. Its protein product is CASSIRSSYGYTF.

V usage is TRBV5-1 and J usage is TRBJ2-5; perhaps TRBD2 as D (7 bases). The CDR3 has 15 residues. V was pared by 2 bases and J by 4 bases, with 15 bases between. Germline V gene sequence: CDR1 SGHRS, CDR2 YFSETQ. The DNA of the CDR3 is TGCGCCAGCAGCTTAGGTGGGGGGGCCCGAGAGACCCAGTACTTC. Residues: CASSLGGGARETQYF.

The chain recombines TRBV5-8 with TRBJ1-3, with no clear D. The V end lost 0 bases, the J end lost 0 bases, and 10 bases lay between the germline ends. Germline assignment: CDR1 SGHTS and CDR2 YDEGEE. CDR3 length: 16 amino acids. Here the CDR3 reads CASSLVKVSSGNTIYF. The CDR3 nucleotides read TGTGCCAGCAGCTTGGTAAAAGTAAGCTCTGGAAACACCATATATTTT.

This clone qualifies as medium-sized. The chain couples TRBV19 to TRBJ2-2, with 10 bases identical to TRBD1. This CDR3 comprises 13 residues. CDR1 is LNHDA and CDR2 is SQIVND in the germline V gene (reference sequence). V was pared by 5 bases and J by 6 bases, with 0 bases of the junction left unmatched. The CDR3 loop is CASSGTGAGELFF. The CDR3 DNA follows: TGTGCCAGTAGTGGGACAGGGGCCGGGGAGCTGTTTTTT.

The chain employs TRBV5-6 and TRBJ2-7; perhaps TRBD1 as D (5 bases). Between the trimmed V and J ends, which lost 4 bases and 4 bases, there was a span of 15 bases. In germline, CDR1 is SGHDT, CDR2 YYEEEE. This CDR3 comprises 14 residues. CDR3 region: CASSPEQGYYEQYF. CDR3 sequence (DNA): TGTGCCAGCAGCCCGGAGCAGGGATATTACGAGCAGTACTTC.

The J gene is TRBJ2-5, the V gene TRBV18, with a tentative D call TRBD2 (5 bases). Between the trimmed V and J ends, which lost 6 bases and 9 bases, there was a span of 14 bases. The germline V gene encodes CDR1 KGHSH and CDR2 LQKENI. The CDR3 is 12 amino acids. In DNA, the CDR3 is TGTGCCAGCTCTCAACAGAGGACTCCCCAGTACTTC. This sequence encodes CASSQQRTPQYF.

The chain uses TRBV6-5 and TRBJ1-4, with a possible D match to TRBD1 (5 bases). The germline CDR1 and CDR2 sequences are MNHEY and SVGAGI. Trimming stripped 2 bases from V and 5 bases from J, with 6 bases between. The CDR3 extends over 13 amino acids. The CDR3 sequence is CASSYGANEKLFF. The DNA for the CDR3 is TGTGCCAGCAGTTACGGGGCAAATGAAAAACTGTTTTTT.

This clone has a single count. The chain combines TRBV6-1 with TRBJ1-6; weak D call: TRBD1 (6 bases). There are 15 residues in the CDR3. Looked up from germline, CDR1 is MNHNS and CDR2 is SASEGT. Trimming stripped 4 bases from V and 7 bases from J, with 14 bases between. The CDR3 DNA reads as TGTGCCAGCAGTGGTTGGTGGACAGCCAATTCACCCCTCCACTTT. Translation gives CASSGWWTANSPLHF.

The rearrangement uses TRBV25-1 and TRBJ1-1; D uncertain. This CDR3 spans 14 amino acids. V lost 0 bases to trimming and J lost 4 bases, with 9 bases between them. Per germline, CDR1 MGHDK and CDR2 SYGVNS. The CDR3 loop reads CASSEYTGFTEAFF. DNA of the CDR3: TGTGCCAGCAGTGAATATACCGGGTTCACTGAAGCTTTCTTT.

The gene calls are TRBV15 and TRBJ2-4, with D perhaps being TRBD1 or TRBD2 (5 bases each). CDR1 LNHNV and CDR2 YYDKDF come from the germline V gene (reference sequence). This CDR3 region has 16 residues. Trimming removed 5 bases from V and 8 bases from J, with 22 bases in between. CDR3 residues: CATSEKFGTRGDIQYF. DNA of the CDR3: TGTGCCACCAGCGAGAAGTTTGGGACCCGAGGGGACATTCAGTACTTC.

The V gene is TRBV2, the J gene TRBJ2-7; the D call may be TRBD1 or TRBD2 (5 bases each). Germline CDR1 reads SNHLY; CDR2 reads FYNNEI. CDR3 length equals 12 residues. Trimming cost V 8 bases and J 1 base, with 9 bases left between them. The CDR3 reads CASGTSSYEQYF. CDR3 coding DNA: TGTGCCAGCGGGACCTCTTCCTACGAGCAGTACTTC.

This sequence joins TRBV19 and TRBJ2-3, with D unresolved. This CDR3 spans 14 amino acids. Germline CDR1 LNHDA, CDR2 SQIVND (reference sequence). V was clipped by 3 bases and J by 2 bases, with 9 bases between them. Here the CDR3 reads CASSMGGDTDTQYF. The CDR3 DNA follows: TGTGCCAGTAGTATGGGCGGTGACACAGATACGCAGTATTTT.

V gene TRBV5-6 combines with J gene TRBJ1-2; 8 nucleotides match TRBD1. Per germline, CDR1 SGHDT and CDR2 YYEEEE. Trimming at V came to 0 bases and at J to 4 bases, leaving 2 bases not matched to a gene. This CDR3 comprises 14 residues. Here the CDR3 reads CASSLGTGLYGYTF. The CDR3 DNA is TGTGCCAGCAGCTTGGGGACAGGGCTCTATGGCTACACCTTC.

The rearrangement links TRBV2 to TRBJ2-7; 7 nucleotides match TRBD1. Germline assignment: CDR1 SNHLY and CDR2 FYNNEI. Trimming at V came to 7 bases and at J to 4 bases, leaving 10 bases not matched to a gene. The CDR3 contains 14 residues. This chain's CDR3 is CASNLQGIGYEQYF. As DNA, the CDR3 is TGTGCCAGCAATTTACAGGGGATCGGGTACGAGCAGTACTTC.

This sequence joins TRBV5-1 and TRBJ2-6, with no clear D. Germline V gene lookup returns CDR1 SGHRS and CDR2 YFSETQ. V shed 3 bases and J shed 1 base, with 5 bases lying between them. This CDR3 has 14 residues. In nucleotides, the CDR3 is TGCGCCAGCAGCTGGCGTTCTGGGGCCAACGTCCTGACTTTC. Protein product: CASSWRSGANVLTF. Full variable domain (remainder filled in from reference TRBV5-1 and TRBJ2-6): KAGVTQTPRYLIKTRGQQVTLSCSPISGHRSVSWYQQTPGQGLQFLFEYFSETQRNKGNFPGRFSGRQFSNSRSEMNVSTLELGDSALYLCASSWRSGANVLTFGAGSRLTVL.

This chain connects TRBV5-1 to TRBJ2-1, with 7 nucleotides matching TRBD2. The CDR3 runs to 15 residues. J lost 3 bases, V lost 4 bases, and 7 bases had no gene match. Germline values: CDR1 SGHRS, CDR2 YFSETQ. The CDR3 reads CASSPGRMYYNEQFF. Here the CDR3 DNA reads TGCGCCAGCAGCCCCGGGAGGATGTACTACAATGAGCAGTTCTTC.